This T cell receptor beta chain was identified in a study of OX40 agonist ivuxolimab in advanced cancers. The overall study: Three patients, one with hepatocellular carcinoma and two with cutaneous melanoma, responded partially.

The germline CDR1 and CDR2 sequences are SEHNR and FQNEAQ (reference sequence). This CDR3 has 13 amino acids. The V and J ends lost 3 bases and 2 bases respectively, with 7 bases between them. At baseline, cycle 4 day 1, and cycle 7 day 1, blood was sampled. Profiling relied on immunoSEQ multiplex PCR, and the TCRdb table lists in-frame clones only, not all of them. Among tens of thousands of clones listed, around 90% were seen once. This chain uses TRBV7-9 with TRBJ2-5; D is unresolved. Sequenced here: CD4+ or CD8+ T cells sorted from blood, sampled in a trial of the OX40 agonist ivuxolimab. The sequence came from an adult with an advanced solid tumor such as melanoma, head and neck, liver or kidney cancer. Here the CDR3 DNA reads TGTGCCAGCAGCTTGATACAGCAAGAGACCCAGTACTTC. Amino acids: CASSLIQQETQYF.